A single sample is the source of the 2 T cell receptor beta chains below, sequenced in a study of T-cell memory formation after mild COVID-19. TCRdb redid the calling of the 5' RACE reads with MiXCR, one entry per CDR3 protein. The data show hundreds of thousands of distinct CDR3 sequences, 20% seen once. Sequenced material: PBMCs or a T cell subset sorted from them (not recorded which). The receptors shown here come from an adult woman who had mild COVID-19 (a few samples of this study predate the infection). Cell type and time point are not known.

The V gene is TRBV12-3 or TRBV12-4, the J gene TRBJ1-2; D ambiguous. The length of the CDR3 is 14 residues. V was clipped by 3 bases and J by 2 bases, with 10 bases between them. CDR3 coding DNA: TGTGCCAGCAGTTTGCCCGGGGAAAACTATGGCTACACCTTC. It translates to CASSLPGENYGYTF.

The chain combines TRBV7-9 with TRBJ1-5; TRBD1 matches 7 bases. The CDR3 totals 17 residues. Germline-derived CDR1 and CDR2 are SEHNR and FQNEAQ (reference sequence). J gave up 5 bases and V 3 bases, and 13 bases lay outside the gene matches. The CDR3 DNA reads TGTGCCAGCAGCTTTCAGACAGGGAGAAGGGAGCATCAGCCCCAGCATTTT. Its translation is CASSFQTGRREHQPQHF.